The present entry profiles one T cell receptor (beta chain) with its context. The antigen is unknown. This sample stems from a study of T-cell memory formation after mild COVID-19. Overall study context: Clusters were largely donor specific. Study-level points and caveats: Clones shrinking from day 15 to 85 showed even CD4/CD8 mixes; later expanders tilted CD4+. Contracting CD4+ clones sat mainly in CM and EM; CD8+ in EMRA.

It was 5'RACE with constant-segment primers that produced the TCR alpha and TCR beta cDNA libraries, which carried sample barcodes and UMIs. TCRdb re-derived calls from the 5' RACE reads in MiXCR, one entry per CDR3 protein. The sample has 150,000 to 200,000 distinct CDR3 sequences; around 10% are singletons. Trimming shortened V by 2 bases and J by 5 bases, and 11 bases separated the two germline ends. The germline V gene has CDR1 SGHRS and CDR2 YFSETQ. The CDR3 extends over 14 amino acids. Material for sequencing was PBMCs or a T cell subset sorted from them (not recorded which). This sequence joins TRBV5-1 and TRBJ2-1; perhaps TRBD2 as D (5 bases). The TCR sequence derives from a man aged 18 to 35 who had mild COVID-19 (a few samples of this study predate the infection). Cell type and time point are not known. The CDR3 sequence is CASSFGLDDNEQFF. DNA of the CDR3: TGCGCCAGCAGCTTTGGACTGGACGACAATGAGCAGTTCTTC.